Here is one TCR beta chain with its context. What it recognizes is unknown. This specimen comes from a study of T cells in localized non-small cell lung cancer. Regarding the study as a whole: Only one tumor region went through sequencing, so heterogeneity may still be there. A higher density of T cells in blood coincided with extended overall survival. Uninvolved nearby lung showed the greatest T cell clonality, exceeding that found in tumor. In adjacent lung appeared a median 57 of the top 100 tumor clones.

Method: immunoSEQ multiplex PCR; TCRdb's copy keeps in-frame clones and lacks some. The sample lists some 71,000 clones, approximately 84% occurring once. V was clipped by 3 bases and J by 4 bases, with 7 bases between them. The germline V gene encodes CDR1 KGHSH and CDR2 LQKENI. The CDR3 runs to 13 residues. The receptor was isolated from a female donor older than 55 with stage I lung adenocarcinoma. V usage is TRBV18 and J usage is TRBJ2-1; D not certain. Sequencing was performed on peripheral blood, taken before any cancer treatment. The CDR3 bases are TGTGCCAGCTCACCTGCAGCATACAATGAGCAGTTCTTC. Encoded protein: CASSPAAYNEQFF.